This T cell receptor (beta chain) was captured by sequencing in a study of memory CD4+ T cells and cytomegalovirus serostatus. Single viable CD3+CD4+CD8-CD45RO+ cells were sorted as the memory CD4+ T cells. Sequenced by immunoSEQ multiplex PCR; TCRdb stores in-frame clones only, minus some. The sample records over 60,000 clones, around 77% being singletons. Germline CDR1 and CDR2: SGHRS and YFSETQ. Trimming took off 1 base at V and 1 base at J, with 8 bases between the two ends. This CDR3 is built from 15 residues. This TCR was sampled from an adult in good health and CMV-seronegative. Source material: memory CD4+ T cells from blood. The V and J genes are TRBV5-1 and TRBJ2-2, with D perhaps matching TRBD2 (6 bases). CDR3 nucleotide sequence: TGCGCCAGCAGCTTGACTAGCAGGAACACCGGGGAGCTGTTTTTT. Protein: CASSLTSRNTGELFF.